This T cell receptor beta chain came from a study of shared clonotypes between healthy human individuals. The study, taken as a whole, reports: The expectation was that sequencing depth would affect clonotype sharing among donors.

Repertoires were generated with immunoSEQ multiplex PCR, while TCRdb's copy carries only in-frame clones and drops some. The sample records 450,000 to 500,000 clones, around 80% being singletons. The V and J ends lost 3 bases and 2 bases, in that order; junction bases with no gene match: 3. CDR3 length: 14 residues. Germline-derived CDR1 and CDR2 are SEHNR and FQNEAQ (reference sequence). Of note for this clone: Antigen unknown.

Sequencing used PBMCs. V gene TRBV7-9 combines with J gene TRBJ2-5, with 7 bases matching TRBD2. This clonotype originated in a woman aged 40 to 50 in good health. Some clones in this sample may be carry-over from other donors' samples. CDR3 sequence: CASSLGGVQETQYF. CDR3 nucleotide sequence: TGTGCCAGCAGCTTGGGAGGGGTACAAGAGACCCAGTACTTC.